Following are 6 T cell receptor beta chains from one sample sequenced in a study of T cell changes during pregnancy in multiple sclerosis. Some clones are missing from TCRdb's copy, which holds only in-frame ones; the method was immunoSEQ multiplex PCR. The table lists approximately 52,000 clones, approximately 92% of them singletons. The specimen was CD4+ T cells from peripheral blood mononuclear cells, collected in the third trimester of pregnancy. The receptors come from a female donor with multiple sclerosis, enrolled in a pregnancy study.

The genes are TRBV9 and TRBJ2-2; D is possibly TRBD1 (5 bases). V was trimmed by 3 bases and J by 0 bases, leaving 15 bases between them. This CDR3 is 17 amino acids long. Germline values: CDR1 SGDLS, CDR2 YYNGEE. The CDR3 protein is CASSDPRGAANTGELFF. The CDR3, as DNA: TGTGCCAGCAGCGACCCTCGTGGGGCCGCGAACACCGGGGAGCTGTTTTTT.

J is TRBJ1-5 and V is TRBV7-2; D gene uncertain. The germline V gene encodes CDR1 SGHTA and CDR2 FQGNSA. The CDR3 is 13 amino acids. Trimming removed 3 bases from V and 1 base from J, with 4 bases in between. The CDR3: CASSFRSNQPQHF. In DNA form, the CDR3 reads TGTGCCAGCAGCTTCCGGAGCAATCAGCCCCAGCATTTT.

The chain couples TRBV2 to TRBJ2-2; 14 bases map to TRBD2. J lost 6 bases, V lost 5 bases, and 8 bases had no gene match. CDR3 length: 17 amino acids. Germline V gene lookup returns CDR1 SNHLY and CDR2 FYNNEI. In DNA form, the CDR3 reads TGTGCCAGCAGTAGGACGGGACTAGCGGGAGTAGCCGGGGAGCTGTTTTTT. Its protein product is CASSRTGLAGVAGELFF. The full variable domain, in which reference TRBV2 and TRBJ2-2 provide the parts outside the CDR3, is EPEVTQTPSHQVTQMGQEVILRCVPISNHLYFYWYRQILGQKVEFLVSFYNNEISEKSEIFDDQFSVERPDGSNFTLKIRSTKLEDSAMYFCASSRTGLAGVAGELFFGEGSRLTVL.

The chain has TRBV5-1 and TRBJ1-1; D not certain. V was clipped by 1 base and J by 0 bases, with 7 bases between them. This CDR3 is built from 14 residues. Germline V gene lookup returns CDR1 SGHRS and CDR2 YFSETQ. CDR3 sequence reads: CASSLMQLNTEAFF. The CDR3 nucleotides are TGCGCCAGCAGCTTGATGCAGTTGAACACTGAAGCTTTCTTT.

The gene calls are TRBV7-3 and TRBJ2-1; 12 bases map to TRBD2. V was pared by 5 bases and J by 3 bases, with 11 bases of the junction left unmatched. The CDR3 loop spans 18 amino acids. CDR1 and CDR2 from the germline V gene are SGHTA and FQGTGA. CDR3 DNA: TGTGCCAGCAGCCCCGGAAGACTAGCGGGGGACTACTACAATGAGCAGTTCTTC. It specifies CASSPGRLAGDYYNEQFF. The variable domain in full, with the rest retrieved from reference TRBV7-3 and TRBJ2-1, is GAGVSQTPSNKVTEKGKYVELRCDPISGHTALYWYRQSLGQGPEFLIYFQGTGAADDSGLPNDRFFAVRPEGSVSTLKIQRTERGDSAVYLCASSPGRLAGDYYNEQFFGPGTRLTVL.

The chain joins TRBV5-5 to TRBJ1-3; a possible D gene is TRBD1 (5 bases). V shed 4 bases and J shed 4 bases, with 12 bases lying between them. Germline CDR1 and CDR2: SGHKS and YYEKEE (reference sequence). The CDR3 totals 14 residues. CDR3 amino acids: CASSLRASGNTIYF. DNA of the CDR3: TGTGCCAGCAGCCTCAGGGCATCGGGAAACACCATATATTTT.